A selection of T cell receptor beta chains follows, all from one sample in a study of blood T cell repertoires in COVID-19. Data came from immunoSEQ multiplex PCR; TCRdb stores just in-frame clones and leaves some out. This table has around 180,000 clones, 88% appearing once. The material sequenced was peripheral blood. The receptors derive from a man in his 60s with acute or convalescent COVID-19. CDR3s leave out the opening cysteine and the closing phenylalanine or tryptophan.

v_gene: TRBV19
j_gene: TRBJ2-4
CDR3aa: ASSIGGLAKNIQY

v_gene: TRBV5-6
j_gene: TRBJ2-1
CDR3aa: ASSLETGNLLNEQF

v_gene: TRBV24-1
j_gene: TRBJ2-3
CDR3aa: ATSPGQGTDTQY

v_gene: TRBV5-1
j_gene: TRBJ2-3
CDR3aa: ASRLAGSTDTQY

v_gene: TRBV10-3
j_gene: TRBJ2-5
CDR3aa: AISWDRDQETQY

v_gene: TRBV5-1
j_gene: TRBJ1-2
CDR3aa: ASSLDGNHGYT

v_gene: TRBV9
j_gene: TRBJ1-2
CDR3aa: ASSVVGNRELGGYT

v_gene: TRBV30
j_gene: TRBJ1-4
CDR3aa: AWAGPLLEKLF

v_gene: TRBV7-8
j_gene: TRBJ1-4
CDR3aa: ASSRVRSNEKLF

v_gene: TRBV5-6
j_gene: TRBJ1-2
CDR3aa: ASSFGGQEDGYT

v_gene: TRBV10-2
j_gene: TRBJ2-5
CDR3aa: ASSVQSETQY

v_gene: TRBV27
j_gene: TRBJ1-2
CDR3aa: ASLSLGDSNYGYT

v_gene: TRBV6-5
j_gene: TRBJ1-2
CDR3aa: ASSYTDRRVGYT

v_gene: TRBV4-1
j_gene: TRBJ2-3
CDR3aa: ASSQGASGSTDTQY

v_gene: TRBV5-1
j_gene: TRBJ2-3
CDR3aa: ASRAGAAWSTDTQY

v_gene: TRBV5-6
j_gene: TRBJ1-3
CDR3aa: ASSLMGPPGNTIY

v_gene: TRBV15
j_gene: TRBJ1-2
CDR3aa: ATSRGGGNGYT

v_gene: TRBV29-1
j_gene: TRBJ1-1
CDR3aa: SVPTTGLSRAF

v_gene: TRBV18
j_gene: TRBJ1-5
CDR3aa: ASSPPGGSNQPQH

v_gene: TRBV6-2/TRBV6-3
j_gene: TRBJ2-7
CDR3aa: ASSYGTGAYEQY

v_gene: TRBV27
j_gene: TRBJ2-1
CDR3aa: ASSFSLLAGGSNEQF

v_gene: TRBV5-1
j_gene: TRBJ1-2
CDR3aa: ASSLARDRGRRDDGYT

v_gene: TRBV29-1
j_gene: TRBJ1-2
CDR3aa: SVELGQGVYGYT

v_gene: TRBV9
j_gene: TRBJ1-3
CDR3aa: ASSAEQSSGNTIY

v_gene: TRBV3-1/TRBV3-2
j_gene: TRBJ1-1
CDR3aa: AVRGFNTEAF

v_gene: TRBV5-1
j_gene: TRBJ2-7
CDR3aa: ASSRNIMPGQGEGEQY

v_gene: TRBV4-1
j_gene: TRBJ1-6
CDR3aa: ASSQEFSVQGLNSPLH

v_gene: TRBV30
j_gene: TRBJ1-5
CDR3aa: AWSLDSGNQPQH

v_gene: TRBV29-1
j_gene: TRBJ1-1
CDR3aa: SVQDSHTEAF

v_gene: TRBV27
j_gene: TRBJ2-2
CDR3aa: ASSLQSQGLAEGTGELF

v_gene: TRBV10-3
j_gene: TRBJ2-1
CDR3aa: AIKEGQGYNEQF

v_gene: TRBV5-1
j_gene: TRBJ1-2
CDR3aa: ASSPSGVVWQYGYT

v_gene: TRBV11-3
j_gene: TRBJ1-3
CDR3aa: ASSLTGAGNTIY

v_gene: TRBV19
j_gene: TRBJ1-1
CDR3aa: ASHAGGMNTEAF

v_gene: TRBV5-1
j_gene: TRBJ2-7
CDR3aa: ASSSHGEQY

v_gene: TRBV5-1
j_gene: TRBJ2-2
CDR3aa: ASSQQTGITGELF

v_gene: TRBV19
j_gene: TRBJ1-5
CDR3aa: ASKGSSESNQPQH

v_gene: TRBV24-1
j_gene: TRBJ2-3
CDR3aa: ATSDFSGGGTDTQY

v_gene: TRBV10-1
j_gene: TRBJ2-2
CDR3aa: ASSAGTPNTGELF

v_gene: TRBV5-1
j_gene: TRBJ2-5
CDR3aa: ASLQGETQY

v_gene: TRBV9
j_gene: TRBJ2-7
CDR3aa: ASSVTQGPSSEQY

v_gene: TRBV7-8
j_gene: TRBJ1-4
CDR3aa: ASSPDGGGQEKLF

v_gene: TRBV10-3
j_gene: TRBJ2-1
CDR3aa: AISTRGRAEGEQF

v_gene: TRBV5-5
j_gene: TRBJ1-2
CDR3aa: ASSLGTGNYGYGYT

v_gene: TRBV5-8
j_gene: TRBJ2-5
CDR3aa: ASRYQGGETQY

v_gene: TRBV27
j_gene: TRBJ2-2
CDR3aa: ASSATATANTGELF

v_gene: TRBV6-5
j_gene: TRBJ1-5
CDR3aa: ASSGQVGQPQH

v_gene: TRBV29-1
j_gene: TRBJ2-1
CDR3aa: SVVPTGSYNEQF

v_gene: TRBV11-2
j_gene: TRBJ1-1
CDR3aa: ASSLGTDTEAF

v_gene: TRBV9
j_gene: TRBJ1-3
CDR3aa: ASSPGTGNTIY

v_gene: TRBV6-1
j_gene: TRBJ2-3
CDR3aa: ASSEAIGGTDTQY

v_gene: TRBV14
j_gene: TRBJ1-6
CDR3aa: ASSQLRDRGQGSPLH

v_gene: TRBV2
j_gene: TRBJ1-1
CDR3aa: ARLTVTEAF